Presented here are 2 T cell receptor beta chains from one specimen sequenced in a study of blood T cell repertoires in COVID-19. Repertoires were generated with immunoSEQ multiplex PCR, while TCRdb's copy carries only in-frame clones and drops some. Among about 120,000 clones listed, about four fifths were seen once. Sequencing was done on a sample of peripheral blood. The receptor source for this set is a man in his sixties with active or convalescent COVID-19.

This chain connects TRBV28 to TRBJ2-7, with D tentatively TRBD1 (6 bases). Germline lookup yields CDR1 MDHEN and CDR2 SYDVKM. The germline V and J ends were trimmed by 5 bases and 7 bases, with 18 bases remaining between them. This CDR3 spans 14 amino acids. Here the CDR3 DNA reads TGTGCCAGCAGTCTACCCTCAGGGGCGAGGGAGCAGTACTTC. It specifies CASSLPSGAREQYF.

The chain carries TRBV24-1 and TRBJ2-7; D is possibly TRBD1 (5 bases). The CDR3 has 12 residues. V shed 4 bases and J shed 6 bases, with 9 bases lying between them. CDR1 is KGHDR, CDR2 SFDVKD, per germline. The CDR3: CATSEGRLEQYF. The CDR3 DNA follows: TGTGCCACCAGTGAGGGGCGACTCGAGCAGTACTTC.